The TCR beta chain under discussion was sequenced for a study of T cells after yellow fever vaccination. Study-wide results and limits: In post-booster samples, most primary-vaccination clones reappeared (under 98% CD4, roughly 88% CD8). A secondary response was less intense yet reached its peak sooner, at day 5 versus 15. FACS-sorted repertoires could contain abundant clonotypes contaminating from the bulk population.

This clonotype was counted between two and nine times. Its target is unknown. MiXCR was run by TCRdb on the 5' RACE reads, yielding one entry per CDR3 protein. This table has 550,000 to 750,000 distinct CDR3 sequences, roughly 13% appearing once. With 6 bases clipped from V and 2 bases from J, the junction kept 6 bases outside the gene matches. This CDR3 comprises 15 residues. Sequencing was performed on PBMCs, taken on the day of the yellow fever booster vaccination. The sequence was collected from a man aged 25-45 years who received the YFV17D yellow fever vaccine. This chain connects TRBV12-3 or TRBV12-4 to TRBJ2-5, with TRBD1 matching over 10 bases. CDR3 region: CASSHGQGGQETQYF. In DNA form, the CDR3 reads TGTGCCAGCAGCCATGGACAGGGGGGACAAGAGACCCAGTACTTC.